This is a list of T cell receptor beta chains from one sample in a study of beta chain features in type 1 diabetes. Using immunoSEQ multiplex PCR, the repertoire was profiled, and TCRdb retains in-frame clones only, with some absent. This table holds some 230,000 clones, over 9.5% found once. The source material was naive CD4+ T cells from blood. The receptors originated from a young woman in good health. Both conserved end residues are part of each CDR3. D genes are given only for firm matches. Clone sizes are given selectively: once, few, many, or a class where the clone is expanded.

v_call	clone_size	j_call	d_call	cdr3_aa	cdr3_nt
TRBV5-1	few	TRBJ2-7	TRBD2	CASSLGGLADHSYEQYF	TGCGCCAGCAGCTTGGGCGGACTAGCGGACCACTCCTACGAGCAGTACTTC
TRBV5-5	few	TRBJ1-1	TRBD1	CAGGTAMNTEAFF	TGTGCCGGGGGGACAGCGATGAACACTGAAGCTTTCTTT
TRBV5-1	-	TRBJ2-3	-	CASSGGDTQYF	TGCGCCAGCAGTGGGGGGGATACGCAGTATTTT
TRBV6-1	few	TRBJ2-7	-	CASSPGRVIGEQYF	TGTGCCAGCAGTCCCGGGCGGGTAATCGGGGAGCAGTACTTC
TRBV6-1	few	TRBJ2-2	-	CASSETANTNTGELFF	TGTGCCAGCAGTGAAACAGCAAATACGAACACCGGGGAGCTGTTTTTT
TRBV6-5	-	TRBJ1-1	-	CATREGGTGPGAFF	TGTGCCACAAGGGAAGGGGGAACCGGACCCGGAGCTTTCTTT
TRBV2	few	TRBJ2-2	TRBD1	CASRTKTDQGETGELFF	TGTGCCAGCAGAACGAAGACTGACCAGGGGGAAACCGGGGAGCTGTTTTTT
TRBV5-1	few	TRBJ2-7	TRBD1	CASSLDLSGGAYEQYF	TGCGCCAGCAGCTTAGACCTCTCAGGGGGCGCGTACGAGCAGTACTTC
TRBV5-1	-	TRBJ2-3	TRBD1	CASSPGTAVSTDTQYF	TGCGCCAGCAGCCCCGGGACAGCCGTTAGCACAGATACGCAGTATTTT
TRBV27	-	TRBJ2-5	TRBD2	CASSPIAGVLETQYF	TGTGCCAGCAGCCCGATAGCGGGAGTGCTAGAGACCCAGTACTTC
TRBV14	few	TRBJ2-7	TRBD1	CASSQHRGRTSEQYF	TGTGCCAGCAGCCAACACAGGGGGCGGACCAGCGAGCAGTACTTC
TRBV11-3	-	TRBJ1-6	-	CASSLTQGSPLHF	TGTGCCAGCAGCTTAACGCAGGGTTCACCCCTCCACTTT
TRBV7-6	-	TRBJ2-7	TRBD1	CASSLRQGASYEQYF	TGTGCCAGCAGCTTACGACAGGGGGCCTCCTACGAGCAGTACTTC
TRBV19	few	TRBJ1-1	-	CASLPQGMNTEAFF	TGTGCCAGCCTCCCACAGGGAATGAACACTGAAGCTTTCTTT
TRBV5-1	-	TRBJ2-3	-	CASSPRLRSDTQYF	TGCGCCAGCAGTCCGCGGCTCCGTTCGGATACGCAGTATTTT
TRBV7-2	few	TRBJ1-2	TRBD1	CASSFPTGSNYGYTF	TGTGCCAGCAGCTTCCCGACAGGGAGTAACTATGGCTACACCTTC
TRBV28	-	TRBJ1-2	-	CASSSGGYGYTF	TGTGCCAGCAGTTCGGGGGGGTATGGCTACACCTTC
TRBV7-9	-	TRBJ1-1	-	CASSPPGREAFF	TGTGCCAGCAGCCCACCCGGGAGAGAAGCTTTCTTT
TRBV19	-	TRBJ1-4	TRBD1	CASSQGQGRRVEKLFF	TGTGCCAGTAGCCAGGGACAGGGGCGTCGAGTGGAAAAACTGTTTTTT
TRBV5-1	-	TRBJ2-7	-	CASSHQEGPFEQYF	TGCGCCAGCAGCCATCAGGAGGGGCCCTTCGAGCAGTACTTC
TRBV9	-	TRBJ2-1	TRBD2	CASRPTSGRSSYNEQFF	TGTGCCAGCAGACCCACTAGCGGGAGGAGCTCCTACAATGAGCAGTTCTTC
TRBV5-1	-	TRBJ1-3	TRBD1	CASSLGRQGAAGNTIYF	TGCGCCAGCAGCTTGGGGCGACAGGGGGCGGCTGGAAACACCATATATTTT
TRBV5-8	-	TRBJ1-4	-	CASSSRVNEKLFF	TGTGCCAGCAGCTCCCGGGTTAATGAAAAACTGTTTTTT
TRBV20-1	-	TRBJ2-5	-	CSARPGETQYF	TGCAGTGCCCGCCCCGGGGAGACCCAGTACTTC
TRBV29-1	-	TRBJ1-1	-	CSVRTDRNTEAFF	TGCAGCGTCCGTACCGACAGGAACACTGAAGCTTTCTTT
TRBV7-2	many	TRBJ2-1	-	CASSLVGGLPYNEQFF	TGTGCCAGCAGCTTAGTTGGAGGGCTACCCTACAATGAGCAGTTCTTC
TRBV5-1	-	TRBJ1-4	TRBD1	CASSLEGGRNEKLFF	TGCGCCAGCAGCTTGGAAGGGGGCCGTAATGAAAAACTGTTTTTT
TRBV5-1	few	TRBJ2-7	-	CASSLGASEFEQYF	TGCGCCAGCAGCTTGGGGGCTAGCGAGTTCGAGCAGTACTTC
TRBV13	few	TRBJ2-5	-	CASSFQGRETQYF	TGTGCCAGCAGCTTCCAGGGCAGAGAGACCCAGTACTTC
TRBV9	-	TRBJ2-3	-	CASSVEPRPVGSTDTQYF	TGTGCCAGCAGCGTAGAACCCCGCCCGGTCGGTAGCACAGATACGCAGTATTTT
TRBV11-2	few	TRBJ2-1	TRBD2	CASSPGTSVYNEQFF	TGTGCCAGCAGCCCCGGGACTAGCGTATACAATGAGCAGTTCTTC
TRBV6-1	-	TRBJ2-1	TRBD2	CASSLAGANYNEQFF	TGTGCCAGCAGTCTAGCGGGAGCCAACTACAATGAGCAGTTCTTC
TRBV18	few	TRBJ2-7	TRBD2	CASSPPSGGAGGEQYF	TGTGCCAGCTCACCCCCCTCCGGGGGGGCGGGCGGCGAGCAGTACTTC
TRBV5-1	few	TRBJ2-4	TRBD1	CASSFSTGGLAKNIQYF	TGCGCCAGCAGCTTTTCTACAGGGGGTCTAGCCAAAAACATTCAGTACTTC
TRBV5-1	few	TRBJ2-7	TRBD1	CASMQTGQSYEQYF	TGCGCCAGCATGCAGACAGGGCAATCCTACGAGCAGTACTTC
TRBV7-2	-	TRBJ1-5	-	CASSLSSGSNQPQHF	TGTGCCAGCAGCTTATCTAGCGGGAGCAATCAGCCCCAGCATTTT
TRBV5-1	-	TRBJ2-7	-	CASSLKQGSYEQYF	TGCGCCAGCAGCTTGAAACAGGGCTCCTACGAGCAGTACTTC
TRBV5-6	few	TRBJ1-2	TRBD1	CASSFLDRAIAYGYTF	TGTGCCAGCAGCTTCCTGGACAGGGCGATTGCCTATGGCTACACCTTC
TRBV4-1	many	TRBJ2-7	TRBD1	CASSQPYRGRVDEQYF	TGCGCCAGCAGCCAACCATACAGGGGGCGCGTCGACGAGCAGTACTTC
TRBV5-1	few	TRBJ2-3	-	CASMVSGSTDTQYF	TGCGCCAGCATGGTGAGCGGAAGCACAGATACGCAGTATTTT
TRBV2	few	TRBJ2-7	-	CASSEALRGAYEQYF	TGTGCCAGCAGTGAAGCGCTTCGGGGGGCGTACGAGCAGTACTTC
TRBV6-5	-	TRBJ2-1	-	CASSYSSLYNEQFF	TGTGCCAGCAGTTACTCAAGCTTATACAATGAGCAGTTCTTC
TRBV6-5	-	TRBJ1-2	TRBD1	CASSWDREVYGYTF	TGTGCCAGCAGCTGGGACAGGGAAGTCTATGGCTACACCTTC
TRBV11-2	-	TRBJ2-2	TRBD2	CASSPSGLAGELFF	TGTGCCAGCAGCCCTAGCGGGTTGGCCGGGGAGCTGTTTTTT
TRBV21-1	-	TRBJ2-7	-	CASRRLGYEQYF	TGTGCCAGCAGACGACTAGGCTACGAGCAGTACTTC
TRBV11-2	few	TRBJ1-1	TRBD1	CASSLGDRGHSGAFF	TGTGCCAGCAGCTTAGGGGACAGGGGTCATTCGGGAGCTTTCTTT
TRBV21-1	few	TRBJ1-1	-	CASSETRDRGLNTEAFF	TGTGCCAGCAGCGAAACCCGGGACAGGGGGCTTAACACTGAAGCTTTCTTT
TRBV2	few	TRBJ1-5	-	CASKGDGNQPQHF	TGTGCCAGCAAGGGGGACGGCAATCAGCCCCAGCATTTT
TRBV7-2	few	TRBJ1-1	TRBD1	CASSIQGVGTEAFF	TGTGCCAGCAGCATACAGGGGGTGGGCACTGAAGCTTTCTTT
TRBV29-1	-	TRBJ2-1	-	CSAGTGNYNEQFF	TGCAGCGCAGGGACTGGAAATTACAATGAGCAGTTCTTC